A selection of T cell receptor beta chains follows, all from one sample in a study of blood T cell repertoires in COVID-19. TCRdb's copy holds only in-frame clones and misses some; the assay was immunoSEQ multiplex PCR. This sample has roughly 150,000 clones, with around 84% found just once. The sample taken for sequencing was peripheral blood. The receptors originated from a woman between 50 and 59 years old in a cohort sampled during active or convalescent COVID-19. Each CDR3 is given with its conserved first and last residue. D genes are given only for firm matches. Not all rows give a size; the values are once, few, many and, for expanded clones, a class.

size: .
J: TRBJ2-7
V: TRBV9
D: .
CDR3: CASSPSPSGIFYEQYF
DNA: TGTGCCAGCAGCCCTTCTCCCTCAGGGATCTTCTACGAGCAGTACTTC

size: .
J: TRBJ2-3
V: TRBV5-1
D: TRBD2
CDR3: CASMLAGATDTQYF
DNA: TGCGCCAGCATGTTAGCGGGAGCCACAGATACGCAGTATTTT

size: .
J: TRBJ2-3
V: TRBV7-3
D: TRBD1
CDR3: CASSSSGQGPDTQYF
DNA: TGTGCCAGCAGCTCCTCGGGACAGGGTCCGGATACGCAGTATTTT

size: .
J: TRBJ2-3
V: TRBV5-1
D: .
CDR3: CASSLQVFDTQYF
DNA: TGCGCCAGCAGCCTCCAGGTGTTCGATACGCAGTATTTT

size: .
J: TRBJ1-1
V: TRBV19
D: .
CDR3: CASRGRNSLNTEAFF
DNA: TGTGCCAGTCGGGGGAGGAACAGTTTGAACACTGAAGCTTTCTTT

size: .
J: TRBJ1-6
V: TRBV6-6
D: .
CDR3: CASRHRGTPKGSPLHF
DNA: TGTGCCAGCAGACACCGCGGGACGCCAAAAGGTTCACCCCTCCACTTT

size: .
J: TRBJ1-5
V: TRBV9
D: .
CDR3: CASSVAGNQPQHF
DNA: TGTGCCAGCAGCGTAGCCGGGAATCAGCCCCAGCATTTT

size: .
J: TRBJ2-1
V: TRBV25-1
D: .
CDR3: CASSEGAYNEQFF
DNA: TGTGCCAGCAGTGAGGGGGCGTACAATGAGCAGTTCTTC

size: .
J: TRBJ2-3
V: TRBV2
D: TRBD2
CDR3: CASHRLAGVTDTQYF
DNA: TGTGCCAGCCACAGACTAGCGGGGGTCACAGATACGCAGTATTTT

size: .
J: TRBJ1-6
V: TRBV9
D: .
CDR3: CASSAASQRNSPLHF
DNA: TGTGCCAGCAGCGCAGCCTCTCAGAGGAATTCACCCCTCCACTTT

size: few
J: TRBJ2-7
V: TRBV7-9
D: TRBD2
CDR3: CASSNSGGGYEQYF
DNA: TGTGCCAGCAGCAATAGCGGGGGTGGTTACGAGCAGTACTTC

size: once
J: TRBJ2-1
V: TRBV19
D: TRBD2
CDR3: CASSADSGGAYNEQFF
DNA: TGTGCCAGTAGTGCCGATAGCGGGGGGGCATACAATGAGCAGTTCTTC

size: few
J: TRBJ2-1
V: TRBV9
D: .
CDR3: CASSVGGESYNEQFF
DNA: TGTGCCAGCAGCGTAGGCGGGGAGTCCTACAATGAGCAGTTCTTC

size: .
J: TRBJ1-6
V: TRBV20-1
D: .
CDR3: CSASMGAKRNSPLHF
DNA: TGCAGTGCTAGTATGGGGGCTAAGCGGAATTCACCCCTCCACTTT

size: once
J: TRBJ2-3
V: TRBV6-5
D: TRBD2
CDR3: CASSLTSGGADTQYF
DNA: TGTGCCAGCAGTCTGACTAGCGGGGGGGCGGATACGCAGTATTTT

size: .
J: TRBJ2-3
V: TRBV15
D: TRBD1
CDR3: CATSNGQGAYTDTQYF
DNA: TGTGCCACCAGCAACGGGCAGGGGGCCTACACAGATACGCAGTATTTT

size: .
J: TRBJ1-2
V: TRBV7-2
D: .
CDR3: CASSLATANYGYTF
DNA: TGTGCCAGCAGCTTAGCGACAGCTAACTATGGCTACACCTTC

size: few
J: TRBJ1-4
V: TRBV21-1
D: .
CDR3: CASKKSPEKLFF
DNA: TGTGCCAGCAAGAAGAGCCCGGAAAAACTGTTTTTT

size: .
J: TRBJ1-1
V: TRBV29-1
D: TRBD1
CDR3: CSVERGLNTEAFF
DNA: TGCAGCGTTGAAAGGGGGCTGAACACTGAAGCTTTCTTT

size: .
J: TRBJ2-3
V: TRBV3-1/TRBV3-2
D: TRBD2
CDR3: CASSPRTASGGSTDTQYF
DNA: TGTGCCAGCAGCCCCAGAACCGCTAGCGGGGGAAGCACAGATACGCAGTATTTT

size: .
J: TRBJ2-3
V: TRBV30
D: .
CDR3: CAWSSRDTQYF
DNA: TGTGCCTGGTCGTCTAGAGATACGCAGTATTTT

size: .
J: TRBJ1-4
V: TRBV10-3
D: .
CDR3: CAISDHRTENEKLFF
DNA: TGTGCCATCAGTGACCATAGGACAGAAAATGAAAAACTGTTTTTT